The 5 T cell receptor beta chains given below trace back to one sample, sequenced in a study of identical twins. TCRdb fed the 5' RACE reads into MiXCR, producing one record per CDR3 protein. The profile shows 690,000 or so distinct CDR3 sequences, over 8.5% of them singletons. These data were also filed under a second study, of yellow fever vaccine responses in identical twins.

Sequenced sample: PBMCs. These receptors all come from a woman younger than 30 in good health.

A few counts support this clonotype. This chain uses TRBV7-2 with TRBJ2-4; D is uncertain. Trimming took off 0 bases at V and 9 bases at J, with 12 bases between the two ends. Germline assignment: CDR1 SGHTA and CDR2 FQGNSA. CDR3 length: 14 amino acids. The CDR3 reads CASSLAVGAGIQYF. CDR3 in DNA: TGTGCCAGCAGCTTAGCCGTAGGAGCAGGCATTCAGTACTTC.

In this sample, this clonotype turned up many times. This chain links TRBV5-5 with TRBJ2-3, with D possibly TRBD2 on 5 matching bases. V lost 2 bases and J lost 2, with 9 bases in between. The CDR3 loop spans 14 amino acids. Germline-derived CDR1 and CDR2 are SGHKS and YYEKEE (reference sequence). The CDR3 loop reads CASSFGGLTDTQYF. As DNA, the CDR3 is TGTGCCAGCAGCTTTGGCGGGCTCACAGATACGCAGTATTTT.

At least ten counts were recorded for this clonotype. CDR3 residues: CASSWKQGSYEQYF. Written as DNA, the CDR3 is TGCGCCAGCAGCTGGAAACAGGGGTCCTACGAGCAGTACTTC. This chain connects TRBV5-1 to TRBJ2-7; 7 bases are shared with TRBD1. The germline gives CDR1 SGHRS, CDR2 YFSETQ. The CDR3 is made up of 14 amino acids. V dropped 3 bases and J dropped 1; count of bases not matched to a gene: 4.

This clonotype was observed many times. This rearrangement joins TRBV11-2 to TRBJ2-5; no clear D. Germline lookup yields CDR1 SGHAT and CDR2 FQNNGV. Trimming cost V 5 bases and J 2 bases, with 12 bases left between them. This CDR3 spans 14 amino acids. The CDR3 sequence: CASSASGAQETQYF. The CDR3 region has the DNA TGTGCCAGCAGCGCAAGTGGAGCGCAAGAGACCCAGTACTTC.

The chain recombines TRBV14 with TRBJ2-1, with TRBD1 matching over 7 bases. Unmatched junction bases numbered 17, after V lost 4 bases and J lost 8 bases. This CDR3 contains 17 residues. Germline assignment: CDR1 SGHDN and CDR2 FVKESK. The DNA of the CDR3 is TGTGCCAGCAGCCCCCGAAAAGGGACAGTCAAAATAGATGAGCAGTTCTTC. Its translation: CASSPRKGTVKIDEQFF.